Given below is one T cell receptor beta chain in context. Germline CDR1 is GTSNPN and CDR2 is SVGIG (reference sequence). The CDR3 sequence is 11 residues long. The germline V and J ends were trimmed by 2 bases and 11 bases, with 9 bases remaining between them. These data come from a study of blood T cell repertoires in COVID-19. As for the study in general: The United States, Italy and Spain were the sources of the acute and convalescent COVID-19 samples.

Authors' data handling: Amplification of reference gene primers was used by the study to estimate nucleated cell counts. Assay: immunoSEQ multiplex PCR; the TCRdb copy retains only in-frame clones and omits some. V, J and clone size reflect that table, while D and trimming were determined from the DNA. The table records approximately 90,000 clones, about 80% of them present only once. V and J are TRBV30 and TRBJ2-2; D call uncertain. The receptor comes from a human donor in a cohort sampled during active COVID-19. The sequencing input was peripheral blood. The DNA of the CDR3 is TGTGCCTGGAGTAGCCCCCTTGAGCTGTTTTTT. Amino acid sequence: CAWSSPLELFF.